These 27 T cell receptor beta chains share one sample of origin, sequenced in a study of identifying expanded T cells in peripheral blood. Libraries were prepared by immunoSEQ multiplex PCR; TCRdb keeps only in-frame clonotypes and omits some of them. This table has 95,000 to 100,000 clones, about 83% appearing once. Sequenced input: blood. The receptors were gathered from a person aged 18-70 years in good health.

This clone was seen a single time. J is TRBJ1-1 and V is TRBV29-1; 8 positions agree with TRBD1. After removal of 7 bases from V and 0 bases from J, the junction contained 10 bases not matched to a gene. This CDR3 spans 15 amino acids. The germline CDR1 and CDR2 sequences are SQVTM and ANQGSEA. CDR3 DNA: TGCAGCGCTCCCGGGACAGGTCTAATGAACACTGAAGCTTTCTTT. Amino acid sequence: CSAPGTGLMNTEAFF.

The chain recombines TRBV6-6 with TRBJ1-2; D remains unclear. CDR1 is MNHNY and CDR2 is SVGAGI in the germline V gene (reference sequence). The CDR3 is 12 residues long. V lost 6 bases to trimming and J lost 13 bases, with 18 bases between them. The CDR3 is CASSPVGYTFTF. The CDR3 DNA follows: TGTGCCAGCAGCCCGGTGGGGTACACGTTCACCTTC.

The chain is built from TRBV28 and TRBJ2-5; D gene uncertain. The ends were cut back, 6 bases at V and 0 bases at J, with 5 bases in the middle. CDR1 is MDHEN and CDR2 is SYDVKM in the germline V gene. This CDR3 has 12 residues. DNA for the CDR3: TGTGCCAGCAGCCTTAACCAAGAGACCCAGTACTTC. Translation gives CASSLNQETQYF.

The J gene is TRBJ2-7, the V gene TRBV6-5; D may be TRBD2 (6 bases). Germline CDR1 reads MNHEY; CDR2 reads SVGAGI. The CDR3 consists of 13 residues. Trimming took 2 bases from V and 6 from J, leaving 11 bases between them. The CDR3 loop reads CASSYGGGGEQYF. CDR3 bases: TGTGCCAGCAGTTACGGGGGAGGAGGCGAGCAGTACTTC.

The chain employs TRBV30 and TRBJ2-7, with unresolved D. Between the trimmed V and J ends, which lost 0 bases and 2 bases, there was a span of 17 bases. CDR1 is GTSNPN, CDR2 SVGIG, per germline (reference sequence). The CDR3 runs 16 residues. CDR3 DNA: TGTGCCTGGAGTGTACCTCCACTGAGAGATCCCTACGAGCAGTACTTC. Encoded protein: CAWSVPPLRDPYEQYF.

J is TRBJ2-6 and V is TRBV5-1; TRBD1 is a possible D gene (5 bases). V was shortened by 0 bases and J by 4 bases, with 11 bases between the two germline ends. Per the germline V gene, CDR1 is SGHRS and CDR2 is YFSETQ. The CDR3 runs to 16 residues. The CDR3 DNA reads TGCGCCAGCAGCTTGGCCCAGGGATCCGGGGCCAACGTCCTGACTTTC. This encodes CASSLAQGSGANVLTF.

V usage is TRBV4-3 and J usage is TRBJ2-7; possibly TRBD1 for D (5 bases). The CDR3 loop spans 15 amino acids. The V gene lost 0 bases and the J gene lost 7 bases, with 16 bases spanning the gap. Per germline, CDR1 LGHNA and CDR2 YSLEER. The CDR3 sequence is CASSQDRIGQGEQYF. The CDR3 DNA follows: TGCGCCAGCAGCCAAGATCGGATAGGCCAGGGTGAGCAGTACTTC.

This chain uses TRBV11-2 with TRBJ2-7; tentatively, D is TRBD1 or TRBD2 (5 bases each). Trimming took off 1 base at V and 2 bases at J, with 12 bases between the two ends. The CDR3 runs to 15 residues. Germline-derived CDR1 and CDR2 are SGHAT and FQNNGV. The CDR3 region is CASSLALGVAYEQYF. CDR3 nucleotide sequence: TGTGCCAGCAGCTTAGCTTTGGGGGTAGCCTACGAGCAGTACTTC.

The chain uses TRBV6-1 and TRBJ1-1; D gene ambiguous. Per germline, CDR1 MNHNS and CDR2 SASEGT. With 2 bases removed from V and 10 bases from J, the gap between germline ends came to 2 bases. The CDR3 runs to 9 residues. CDR3 sequence (DNA): TGTGCCAGCAGTGAATTAGCTTTCTTT. As protein: CASSELAFF.

V and J are TRBV4-3 and TRBJ2-2, with a possible D match to TRBD2 (5 bases). The CDR3 has 16 amino acids. Trimming took off 0 bases at V and 3 bases at J, with 11 bases between the two ends. Germline CDR1 and CDR2: LGHNA and YSLEER. The CDR3 DNA follows: TGCGCCAGCAGCCAAGACAGGAGGTGGGACACCGGGGAGCTGTTTTTT. Residues: CASSQDRRWDTGELFF.

This chain links TRBV18 with TRBJ2-7; perhaps TRBD1 as D (8 bases). CDR1 is KGHSH and CDR2 is LQKENI in the germline V gene. The CDR3 totals 15 residues. The V end lost 6 bases, the J end lost 4 bases, and 19 bases lay between the germline ends. The CDR3 DNA reads as TGTGCCAGCTCCCAGGGAGGGACAGGCCTATACGAGCAGTACTTC. As protein: CASSQGGTGLYEQYF.

The chain couples TRBV5-8 to TRBJ2-7; D is undetermined. Germline CDR1 reads SGHTS; CDR2 reads YDEGEE. Trimming removed 9 bases from V and 2 bases from J, with 21 bases in between. CDR3 length: 15 residues. The CDR3 loop is CATEIPDDIAYEQYF. CDR3 DNA sequence: TGTGCCACCGAAATCCCAGACGATATTGCCTACGAGCAGTACTTC.

This clone was counted between two and nine times. The rearrangement uses TRBV18 and TRBJ1-1; D gene uncertain. The CDR3 totals 16 residues. Germline-derived CDR1 and CDR2 are KGHSH and LQKENI. The ends were cut back, 2 bases at V and 2 bases at J, with 15 bases in the middle. CDR3 sequence reads: CASSPNLARSNTEAFF. Here the CDR3 DNA reads TGTGCCAGCTCACCAAATCTCGCCCGCTCTAACACTGAAGCTTTCTTT.

The chain joins TRBV11-2 to TRBJ1-3; a weak D match, TRBD1 (6 bases). Deletions cut 3 bases from V and 0 bases from J, with 18 bases between. CDR3 length: 18 amino acids. Germline V lookup: CDR1 SGHAT, CDR2 FQNNGV. CDR3 in amino acids: CASSFGGSWGASGNTIYF. For the CDR3, the DNA is TGTGCCAGCAGCTTTGGAGGGAGCTGGGGGGCCTCTGGAAACACCATATATTTT.

V is TRBV2 and J is TRBJ2-1; either TRBD1 or TRBD2 may fit D (5 bases each). V was shortened by 3 bases and J by 4 bases, with 13 bases between the two germline ends. The CDR3 totals 15 residues. From germline, CDR1 is SNHLY and CDR2 FYNNEI. Written as DNA, the CDR3 is TGTGCCAGCAGTGAGACATTGGGGGATTACAATGAGCAGTTCTTC. This gives the protein CASSETLGDYNEQFF.

V is TRBV7-2 and J is TRBJ2-5, with no clear D. Germline-derived CDR1 and CDR2 are SGHTA and FQGNSA. V was trimmed by 3 bases and J by 4 bases, leaving 3 bases between them. The CDR3 is 11 residues long. CDR3 in amino acids: CASSFLETQYF. Here the CDR3 DNA reads TGTGCCAGCAGCTTTTTAGAGACCCAGTACTTC.

This clone was counted once. This chain links TRBV4-1 with TRBJ2-3; 9 nucleotides match TRBD2. This CDR3 is built from 15 residues. The germline CDR1 and CDR2 sequences are MGHRA and YSYEKL. The J segment lost 5 bases and the V segment lost 8 bases, leaving 11 bases of the junction unmatched. CDR3 amino acids: CASQLIAGEQDTQYF. CDR3 coding DNA: TGCGCCAGCCAACTTATAGCGGGGGAGCAAGATACGCAGTATTTT.

This clone was seen just once. V gene TRBV5-8 combines with J gene TRBJ1-1; no firm D call. The CDR3 runs 14 residues. V lost 1 base, J lost 4 bases, and 11 bases lay in between. CDR1 and CDR2 from the germline V gene are SGHTS and YDEGEE. The CDR3 sequence is CASSLYGVGTEAFF. CDR3 DNA sequence: TGTGCCAGCAGCTTGTATGGTGTCGGCACTGAAGCTTTCTTT. Full variable domain (missing parts from reference TRBV5-8 and TRBJ1-1): EAGVTQSPTHLIKTRGQQATLRCSPISGHTSVYWYQQALGLGLQFLLWYDEGEERNRGNFPPRFSGRQFPNYSSELNVNALELEDSALYLCASSLYGVGTEAFFGQGTRLTVV.

The chain employs TRBV19 and TRBJ1-5, with a weak D call TRBD1 (5 bases). This CDR3 contains 14 residues. V lost 3 bases, J lost 3 bases, and 9 bases lay in between. Germline V CDR1 and CDR2: LNHDA, SQIVND (reference sequence). This CDR3 is CASSILGPNQPQHF. CDR3 in DNA: TGTGCCAGTAGTATTTTGGGACCCAATCAGCCCCAGCATTTT. Using reference TRBV19 and TRBJ1-5 for the parts outside the CDR3, the full variable domain is DGGITQSPKYLFRKEGQNVTLSCEQNLNHDAMYWYRQDPGQGLRLIYYSQIVNDFQKGDIAEGYSVSREKKESFPLTVTSAQKNPTAFYLCASSILGPNQPQHFGDGTRLSIL.

This chain uses TRBV7-2 with TRBJ1-1; perhaps TRBD1 as D (5 bases). The CDR3 runs to 13 residues. Trimming left V 6 bases short and J 6 bases short, with 14 bases between. Germline assignment: CDR1 SGHTA and CDR2 FQGNSA. CDR3 region: CASREGQIPEAFF. For the CDR3, the DNA is TGTGCCAGCAGGGAGGGGCAGATACCTGAAGCTTTCTTT.

This clone appeared a few times. This rearrangement joins TRBV30 to TRBJ1-6, with D uncertain. The CDR3 is made up of 18 amino acids. Germline CDR1 is GTSNPN and CDR2 is SVGIG (reference sequence). V lost 1 base to trimming and J lost 0 bases, with 16 bases between them. The CDR3 DNA is TGTGCCTGGAGTGGGTCGTCCTCCCTGGGCTCCTATAATTCACCCCTCCACTTT. The encoded protein is CAWSGSSSLGSYNSPLHF.

The V call is TRBV4-2, the J call TRBJ2-7; 11 bases map to TRBD2. With V trimmed by 3 bases and J by 0 bases, 1 base remained unmatched. The CDR3 extends over 15 amino acids. Per the germline V gene, CDR1 is LGHNA and CDR2 is YNFKEQ. The CDR3 DNA reads as TGTGCCAGCAGCCAGGGACTAGCGGACTCCTACGAGCAGTACTTC. It specifies CASSQGLADSYEQYF.

The chain uses TRBV11-2 and TRBJ2-7; D ambiguous. This CDR3 region has 16 residues. Germline CDR1 SGHAT, CDR2 FQNNGV. Trimming removed 1 base from V and 0 bases from J, with 13 bases in between. The CDR3 here is CASSLGIQSSSYEQYF. DNA of the CDR3: TGTGCCAGCAGCTTAGGTATACAGTCTAGCTCCTACGAGCAGTACTTC.

The V and J genes are TRBV6-5 and TRBJ1-2; maybe TRBD1 (5 bases). Germline V CDR1 and CDR2: MNHEY, SVGAGI. The ends were cut back, 6 bases at V and 4 bases at J, with 18 bases in the middle. The length of the CDR3 is 15 residues. This CDR3 is CASSPLNPGIYGYTF. As DNA, the CDR3 is TGTGCCAGCAGCCCACTCAACCCAGGGATCTATGGCTACACCTTC.

The CDR3 sequence is CASRVRWSYNQPQHF. The DNA of the CDR3 is TGTGCCAGTAGGGTAAGATGGTCCTACAATCAGCCCCAGCATTTT. The chain joins TRBV19 to TRBJ1-5; D gene ambiguous. This CDR3 has 15 residues. From germline, CDR1 is LNHDA and CDR2 SQIVND (reference sequence). Trimming removed 6 bases from V and 3 bases from J, with 15 bases in between.

This clone was seen just once. The chain is built from TRBV28 and TRBJ1-5; D is unresolved. Between the trimmed V and J ends, which lost 7 bases and 8 bases, there was a span of 21 bases. This CDR3 contains 15 residues. Germline V gene lookup returns CDR1 MDHEN and CDR2 SYDVKM. The CDR3 region is CASTPLRAGEKPQHF. CDR3 DNA sequence: TGTGCCAGCACTCCCTTGAGGGCCGGGGAAAAGCCCCAGCATTTT.

This chain uses TRBV28 with TRBJ1-5, with TRBD1 identical over 7 bases. V dropped 4 bases and J dropped 4; count of bases not matched to a gene: 10. Germline CDR1 and CDR2: MDHEN and SYDVKM. CDR3 length: 16 residues. Written as DNA, the CDR3 is TGTGCCAGCAGTTCCACCCCTGGGACAGATAATCAGCCCCAGCATTTT. Translation gives CASSSTPGTDNQPQHF.